This T cell receptor (beta chain) comes out of a study of blood T cell repertoires in COVID-19. The CDR3 sequence is 14 residues long. Germline lookup yields CDR1 MNHEY and CDR2 SMNVEV (reference sequence). V lost 4 bases, J lost 4 bases, and 3 bases stayed unmatched. Method: immunoSEQ multiplex PCR; TCRdb's copy keeps in-frame clones and lacks some. The table shows a few hundred thousand clones, with 88% occurring only once. During active infection, Seattle patients enrolled and were then monitored through disease. The V and J genes are TRBV27 and TRBJ2-7; 11 bases map to TRBD1. The sequence was obtained from a woman in her 50s with COVID-19, enrolled during active disease. Source material: peripheral blood. CDR3 sequence (DNA): TGTGCCAGCAGTTGGACAGGGGGCGATTACGAGCAGTACTTC. The encoded protein is CASSWTGGDYEQYF.